This T cell receptor beta chain was profiled in a study of response to subunit inactivated influenza vaccine. Germline CDR1 reads MDHEN; CDR2 reads SYDVKM. V was shortened by 3 bases and J by 6 bases, with 14 bases between the two germline ends. The CDR3 loop spans 14 amino acids. In the case of this clonotype: Its target is not known.

General study findings and limits: Researchers suggested that each seasonal influenza vaccination recruits few new T cells.

TCRdb analysed the RT-PCR reads with MiXCR anew, one entry per CDR3 protein. Counted here are around 520,000 distinct CDR3 sequences, roughly 27% occurring once; the ten biggest clones make up approximately 2%. This chain connects TRBV28 to TRBJ1-2; D not certain. The source of this sequence is a man aged 50-59 years who received an inactivated influenza vaccine. The sample in question was CD4+ T cells sorted from PBMCs, obtained about 5 days after vaccination. The DNA for the CDR3 is TGTGCCAGCAGTTTTAGGGTAGTGGGAGATGGCTACACCTTC. Its protein product is CASSFRVVGDGYTF.